Each of the 11 T cell receptor beta chains below was sequenced from the same sample in a study of OX40 agonist ivuxolimab in advanced cancers. Generated by immunoSEQ multiplex PCR, the TCRdb table keeps only in-frame clones and is missing some. The table shows 58,000 or so clones, with 75% to 90% occurring only once. The specimen was CD4+ or CD8+ T cells sorted from blood, collected in a trial of the OX40 agonist ivuxolimab. Receptor source: an adult with an advanced solid tumor such as melanoma, head and neck, liver or kidney cancer.

V usage is TRBV7-2 and J usage is TRBJ1-5, with 7 bases that match TRBD1. This CDR3 region has 13 residues. Germline V lookup: CDR1 SGHTA, CDR2 FQGNSA. V lost 4 bases to trimming and J lost 8 bases; unmatched junction nucleotides: 5. CDR3 region: CASSSDRVKPQHF. The DNA for the CDR3 is TGTGCCAGCAGCTCCGACAGGGTTAAGCCCCAGCATTTT.

The chain combines TRBV7-9 with TRBJ1-1; no definite D call. CDR1 and CDR2 (germline): SEHNR, FQNEAQ (reference sequence). The V end was cut by 3 bases, the J end by 6 bases, with 11 bases between. The CDR3 is made up of 13 amino acids. The CDR3 region is CASSFSREAEAFF. The CDR3 region has the DNA TGTGCCAGCAGCTTCAGCCGGGAGGCTGAAGCTTTCTTT.

As to this clone: Germline and junction disagree at one end, which may indicate a read error. The V gene is TRBV7-7, the J gene TRBJ2-2; 8 bases fit TRBD1. The CDR3 is 17 residues long. Per germline, CDR1 SSHAT and CDR2 FNYEAQ (reference sequence). The DNA for the CDR3 is TGTGCTAGCAGCCCAGGGGGCTCGACAGGGGTCACCGGGGAGCTGTTTTTT. It codes for CASSPGGSTGVTGELFF.

The V gene is TRBV18, the J gene TRBJ2-1; 9 bases are a match to TRBD1. Trimming at V came to 5 bases and at J to 7 bases, leaving 12 bases not matched to a gene. There are 16 residues in the CDR3. Germline values: CDR1 KGHSH, CDR2 LQKENI. The CDR3 DNA reads TGTGCCAGCTCAAATCGTGCGGGACAGGGACTTAATGAGCAGTTCTTC. As protein: CASSNRAGQGLNEQFF.

This chain joins TRBV4-2 and TRBJ2-1; 13 nucleotides match TRBD2. Germline assignment: CDR1 LGHNA and CDR2 YNFKEQ. Trimming at V came to 1 base and at J to 0 bases, leaving 9 bases not matched to a gene. The CDR3 runs 20 residues. The chain's CDR3 is CASSQGSTSGGPGSYNEQFF. CDR3 bases: TGTGCCAGCAGCCAAGGTTCGACTAGCGGGGGGCCCGGCTCCTACAATGAGCAGTTCTTC.

The chain couples TRBV2 to TRBJ1-4; no definite D call. This CDR3 is built from 15 residues. Germline V gives CDR1 SNHLY, CDR2 FYNNEI. V gave up 4 bases and J gave up 3 bases, with 12 bases separating them. The CDR3 here is CASSAQLTANEKLFF. CDR3 coding DNA: TGTGCCAGCAGTGCCCAGTTGACCGCTAATGAAAAACTGTTTTTT.

J is TRBJ1-1 and V is TRBV7-9; D unclear. The CDR3 runs 14 residues. Germline V gene data show CDR1 as SEHNR and CDR2 as FQNEAQ (reference sequence). Trimming took off 7 bases at V and 1 base at J, with 13 bases between the two ends. The CDR3 here is CASISMGANTEAFF. CDR3 bases: TGTGCCAGCATCAGCATGGGAGCGAACACTGAAGCTTTCTTT.

The V gene is TRBV5-1, the J gene TRBJ1-6; possible D gene TRBD1, 5 bases. Trimming took 4 bases from V and 10 from J, leaving 18 bases between them. Germline-derived CDR1 and CDR2 are SGHRS and YFSETQ. The CDR3 sequence is 15 residues long. CDR3 nucleotides: TGCGCCAGCAGCCCGTTTGGTTCAGGGAACTCACCCCTCCACTTT. Translated: CASSPFGSGNSPLHF.

The rearrangement links TRBV18 to TRBJ1-1, with 9 bases lining up with TRBD1. The germline V gene has CDR1 KGHSH and CDR2 LQKENI. V lost 0 bases and J lost 2; bases outside the gene matches: 4. This CDR3 spans 16 amino acids. The CDR3 reads CASSPPGDRANTEAFF. CDR3 sequence (DNA): TGTGCCAGCTCACCACCCGGGGACAGGGCCAACACTGAAGCTTTCTTT.

The J gene is TRBJ2-5, the V gene TRBV18, with D tentatively TRBD1 (5 bases). Trimming pared 6 bases from V and 5 bases from J, leaving 13 bases between. Germline assignment: CDR1 KGHSH and CDR2 LQKENI. The CDR3 length is 13 residues. The CDR3 here is CASSAGPGETQYF. The CDR3 bases are TGTGCCAGCTCGGCAGGGCCTGGGGAGACCCAGTACTTC.

V and J are TRBV10-3 and TRBJ2-1; 12 bases fit TRBD1. The CDR3 is 16 amino acids. Trimming cost V 4 bases and J 8 bases; bases outside gene matches: 9. Germline CDR1 is ENHRY and CDR2 is SYGVKD. CDR3: CAISGRDRGRSDEQFF. Written as DNA, the CDR3 is TGTGCCATCAGTGGGAGGGACAGGGGGCGCAGCGATGAGCAGTTCTTC.